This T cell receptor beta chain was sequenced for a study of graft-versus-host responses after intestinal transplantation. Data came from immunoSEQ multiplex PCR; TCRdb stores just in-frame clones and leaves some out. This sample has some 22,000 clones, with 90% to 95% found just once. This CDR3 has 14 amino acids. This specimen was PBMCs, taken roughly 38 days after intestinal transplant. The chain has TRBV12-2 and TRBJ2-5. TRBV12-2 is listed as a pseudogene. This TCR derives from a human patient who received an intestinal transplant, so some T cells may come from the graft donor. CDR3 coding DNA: TGTGCAAGTCGCTTAGCGAGTAGGCAAGAGACCCAGTACTTC. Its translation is CASRLASRQETQYF.